A selection of T cell receptor beta chains follows, all from one sample in a study of blood T cell repertoires in COVID-19. The assay was immunoSEQ multiplex PCR, and TCRdb's table has in-frame clones only and misses some. The sample holds around 94,000 clones, about 90% seen once. The sequencing input was peripheral blood. All receptors come from a man between 18 and 29 years old with acute or convalescent COVID-19. Both conserved end residues are part of each CDR3. The D gene is left open where the match is weak. Size values are once, few and many counts, or a class for expanded clones, and some rows have none.

CDR3: CASSAQRGATNEKLFF
DNA: TGTGCCAGCAGCGCTCAAAGGGGTGCAACTAATGAAAAACTGTTTTTT
size: NA
V: TRBV3-1/TRBV3-2
D: NA
J: TRBJ1-4

CDR3: CASSSSLLADYNEQFF
DNA: TGTGCCAGCAGCTCCTCCCTACTAGCGGATTACAATGAGCAGTTCTTC
size: once
V: TRBV7-9
D: TRBD2
J: TRBJ2-1

CDR3: CASSPSRGLATPNTGELFF
DNA: TGTGCCAGCTCACCGTCACGAGGACTAGCGACCCCGAACACCGGGGAGCTGTTTTTT
size: NA
V: TRBV18
D: TRBD2
J: TRBJ2-2

CDR3: CASHLPGLAREQFF
DNA: TGTGCCAGCCATCTTCCGGGACTAGCGCGGGAGCAGTTCTTC
size: NA
V: TRBV7-9
D: TRBD2
J: TRBJ2-1

CDR3: CASSRARGVDGYTF
DNA: TGTGCCAGCAGCCGGGCGCGGGGGGTAGATGGCTACACCTTC
size: NA
V: TRBV7-2
D: NA
J: TRBJ1-2

CDR3: CASTRTGTGGGNTIYF
DNA: TGTGCCAGCACCCGGACCGGGACAGGAGGAGGGAACACCATATATTTT
size: NA
V: TRBV19
D: TRBD1
J: TRBJ1-3

CDR3: CASSEQGLNNEKLFF
DNA: TGCGCCAGCAGCGAACAGGGACTAAATAATGAAAAACTGTTTTTT
size: NA
V: TRBV5-1
D: NA
J: TRBJ1-4

CDR3: CASSQGRDTVEKLFF
DNA: TGTGCCAGTAGCCAGGGCCGGGACACGGTGGAAAAACTGTTTTTT
size: NA
V: TRBV19
D: NA
J: TRBJ1-4

CDR3: CASSSDGQGGNYGYTF
DNA: TGTGCCAGCAGCTCCGACGGACAGGGGGGCAACTATGGCTACACCTTC
size: once
V: TRBV7-2
D: TRBD1
J: TRBJ1-2

CDR3: CASSRRRDSYNEQFF
DNA: TGTGCCAGCAGCCGAAGGCGGGACTCCTACAATGAGCAGTTCTTC
size: NA
V: TRBV7-8
D: NA
J: TRBJ2-1

CDR3: CASSLAAGGTEAFF
DNA: TGTGCCAGCAGCTTAGCCGCAGGAGGCACTGAAGCTTTCTTT
size: once
V: TRBV7-9
D: NA
J: TRBJ1-1

CDR3: CASSLRWRGGELFF
DNA: TGTGCCAGCAGCCTGCGGTGGCGGGGCGGGGAGCTGTTTTTT
size: NA
V: TRBV9
D: NA
J: TRBJ2-2

CDR3: CASRAMKGGAIQPQHF
DNA: TGTGCCAGCAGGGCGATGAAGGGAGGGGCTATCCAGCCCCAGCATTTT
size: once
V: TRBV2
D: NA
J: TRBJ1-5

CDR3: CASSAGTRDSYNEQFF
DNA: TGTGCCAGCAGCGCCGGGACAAGGGATTCCTACAATGAGCAGTTCTTC
size: few
V: TRBV5-4
D: NA
J: TRBJ2-1

CDR3: CASSPSQGQGAGGTEAFF
DNA: TGTGCCAGCTCACCCTCCCAAGGACAGGGGGCAGGAGGCACTGAAGCTTTCTTT
size: NA
V: TRBV18
D: TRBD1
J: TRBJ1-1

CDR3: CASSQGGQLNTEAFF
DNA: TGTGCCAGCAGCCAAGGGGGGCAGCTTAACACTGAAGCTTTCTTT
size: NA
V: TRBV4-2
D: NA
J: TRBJ1-1

CDR3: CASSFAAGDKYGSGYTF
DNA: TGTGCCAGCAGCTTCGCGGCCGGGGACAAATATGGATCTGGCTACACCTTC
size: NA
V: TRBV7-8
D: NA
J: TRBJ1-2

CDR3: CASSPRRQGTMNTEAFF
DNA: TGTGCCAGCAGCCCTAGACGACAGGGGACCATGAACACTGAAGCTTTCTTT
size: NA
V: TRBV5-8
D: TRBD1
J: TRBJ1-1

CDR3: CASSMFLANTGELFF
DNA: TGTGCCAGTAGTATGTTCTTAGCTAACACCGGGGAGCTGTTTTTT
size: NA
V: TRBV19
D: NA
J: TRBJ2-2

CDR3: CASSIDGQGGTDTQYF
DNA: TGTGCCAGTAGTATAGATGGACAGGGGGGTACAGATACGCAGTATTTT
size: NA
V: TRBV19
D: TRBD1
J: TRBJ2-3

CDR3: CASSQDSRADTQYF
DNA: TGCGCCAGCAGCCAAGATAGCCGTGCAGATACGCAGTATTTT
size: NA
V: TRBV4-1
D: NA
J: TRBJ2-3

CDR3: CASSRRAENTEAFF
DNA: TGTGCCAGCAGCCGGCGGGCGGAGAACACTGAAGCTTTCTTT
size: NA
V: TRBV3-1/TRBV3-2
D: NA
J: TRBJ1-1

CDR3: CATSHTGGPSTDTQYF
DNA: TGTGCCACCAGTCACACAGGGGGCCCGAGCACAGATACGCAGTATTTT
size: NA
V: TRBV24-1
D: TRBD1
J: TRBJ2-3

CDR3: CATSDSRVFSYEQYF
DNA: TGTGCCACCAGTGACTCTAGAGTTTTCTCCTACGAGCAGTACTTC
size: NA
V: TRBV24-1
D: NA
J: TRBJ2-7

CDR3: CAISGSGESYEQYF
DNA: TGTGCCATCAGTGGATCAGGGGAATCCTACGAGCAGTACTTC
size: NA
V: TRBV10-3
D: NA
J: TRBJ2-7

CDR3: CASSIGAAGANVLTF
DNA: TGTGCCAGTAGTATAGGGGCAGCTGGGGCCAACGTCCTGACTTTC
size: NA
V: TRBV19
D: NA
J: TRBJ2-6

CDR3: CASSSGGYGYTF
DNA: TGTGCCAGCAGTTCAGGGGGCTATGGCTACACCTTC
size: NA
V: TRBV28
D: TRBD1
J: TRBJ1-2

CDR3: CASSSGQGAEAFF
DNA: TGCGCCAGCAGCTCGGGACAGGGGGCTGAAGCTTTCTTT
size: NA
V: TRBV5-1
D: TRBD1
J: TRBJ1-1

CDR3: CASSAWTSGGGYNEQFF
DNA: TGTGCCAGCAGCGCCTGGACTAGCGGAGGGGGGTACAATGAGCAGTTCTTC
size: NA
V: TRBV9
D: TRBD2
J: TRBJ2-1

CDR3: CAWSVLQGALDEQYF
DNA: TGTGCCTGGAGTGTCCTACAGGGGGCTCTGGACGAGCAGTACTTC
size: NA
V: TRBV30
D: TRBD1
J: TRBJ2-7

CDR3: CASSTLGLAAYEQYF
DNA: TGTGCCAGTAGTACGCTGGGACTAGCCGCCTACGAGCAGTACTTC
size: NA
V: TRBV19
D: TRBD2
J: TRBJ2-7

CDR3: CASKTEDSFDYGYTF
DNA: TGCGCCAGCAAAACAGAGGACAGCTTCGACTATGGCTACACCTTC
size: NA
V: TRBV23-1
D: NA
J: TRBJ1-2

CDR3: CASSPGTVTEAFF
DNA: TGTGCCAGCTCACCGGGGACAGTGACTGAAGCTTTCTTT
size: NA
V: TRBV18
D: TRBD1
J: TRBJ1-1

CDR3: CSASRARGAGQPQHF
DNA: TGCAGTGCTAGTCGGGCCAGGGGGGCCGGGCAGCCCCAGCATTTT
size: NA
V: TRBV20-1
D: TRBD1
J: TRBJ1-5

CDR3: CASRKGYQETQYF
DNA: TGTGCCAGCAGGAAGGGGTACCAAGAGACCCAGTACTTC
size: NA
V: TRBV12-3/TRBV12-4
D: NA
J: TRBJ2-5

CDR3: CASSEGALSGYTF
DNA: TGTGCCAGCAGTGAGGGGGCGTTGTCCGGCTACACCTTC
size: NA
V: TRBV12-3/TRBV12-4
D: TRBD1
J: TRBJ1-2

CDR3: CASSEERGRRQFF
DNA: TGTGCCAGCAGTGAAGAAAGGGGGCGAAGGCAGTTCTTC
size: NA
V: TRBV2
D: TRBD1
J: TRBJ2-1

CDR3: CASSLGTLNTEAFF
DNA: TGTGCCAGCAGTTTGGGGACACTGAACACTGAAGCTTTCTTT
size: NA
V: TRBV27
D: NA
J: TRBJ1-1

CDR3: CASSYKGENTEAFF
DNA: TGTGCCAGCAGTTACAAGGGGGAGAACACTGAAGCTTTCTTT
size: NA
V: TRBV6-5
D: NA
J: TRBJ1-1

CDR3: CASGLLSPGLADHEQFF
DNA: TGTGCTAGTGGTTTGCTTTCTCCGGGACTAGCGGATCATGAGCAGTTCTTC
size: NA
V: TRBV12-5
D: TRBD2
J: TRBJ2-1

CDR3: CALRGGQGSYNEQFF
DNA: TGTGCCTTACGGGGGGGACAGGGCTCCTACAATGAGCAGTTCTTC
size: NA
V: TRBV30
D: NA
J: TRBJ2-1

CDR3: CASRKVGQGSTEAFF
DNA: TGTGCCAGTCGTAAGGTCGGGCAGGGGAGCACTGAAGCTTTCTTT
size: NA
V: TRBV19
D: NA
J: TRBJ1-1

CDR3: CATSDSRPRLAGGADTQYF
DNA: TGTGCCACCAGTGATTCCCGACCAAGACTAGCGGGGGGGGCAGATACGCAGTATTTT
size: NA
V: TRBV24-1
D: TRBD2
J: TRBJ2-3

CDR3: CASSLTGGIGERTEAFF
DNA: TGTGCCAGCAGCTTAACAGGGGGCATTGGCGAGAGAACTGAAGCTTTCTTT
size: NA
V: TRBV7-9
D: TRBD1
J: TRBJ1-1

CDR3: CASSIRSGTSRRETQYF
DNA: TGTGCCAGTAGTATTCGGTCCGGGACAAGTAGGAGGGAGACCCAGTACTTC
size: NA
V: TRBV19
D: NA
J: TRBJ2-5

CDR3: CASSTGNTEAFF
DNA: TGTGCCAGTAGTACAGGGAACACTGAAGCTTTCTTT
size: NA
V: TRBV19
D: NA
J: TRBJ1-1

CDR3: CASSPPGQIYGYTF
DNA: TGTGCCAGCAGCCCCCCGGGACAGATCTATGGCTACACCTTC
size: NA
V: TRBV7-9
D: TRBD1
J: TRBJ1-2

CDR3: CASSLGARASEETQYF
DNA: TGTGCCAGCAGCTTAGGGGCCAGGGCGTCGGAGGAGACCCAGTACTTC
size: NA
V: TRBV11-3
D: NA
J: TRBJ2-5

CDR3: CASQEGLGTGSVQPQHF
DNA: TGTGCCAGCCAAGAGGGGTTGGGGACAGGGTCTGTTCAGCCCCAGCATTTT
size: NA
V: TRBV2
D: TRBD1
J: TRBJ1-5

CDR3: CASSQEHRGFPEQYF
DNA: TGCGCCAGCAGCCAAGAGCACAGGGGTTTCCCCGAGCAGTACTTC
size: once
V: TRBV4-1
D: TRBD1
J: TRBJ2-7

CDR3: CASSPHRATTNEKLFF
DNA: TGTGCCAGCAGCCCACACAGGGCCACAACTAATGAAAAACTGTTTTTT
size: NA
V: TRBV7-2
D: NA
J: TRBJ1-4

CDR3: CASSLVLGGRFQETQYF
DNA: TGTGCCAGCAGCTTAGTTTTAGGCGGGCGGTTCCAAGAGACCCAGTACTTC
size: NA
V: TRBV11-2
D: NA
J: TRBJ2-5

CDR3: CASSIRDRGNYGYTF
DNA: TGTGCCAGTAGTATCCGGGACAGGGGTAACTATGGCTACACCTTC
size: NA
V: TRBV19
D: TRBD1
J: TRBJ1-2

CDR3: CASSLTANYGYTF
DNA: TGTGCCAGCAGTTTAACTGCTAACTATGGCTACACCTTC
size: NA
V: TRBV12-3/TRBV12-4
D: NA
J: TRBJ1-2

CDR3: CASSLKRQGLNEKLFF
DNA: TGTGCCAGCAGCCTCAAACGACAGGGGTTAAATGAAAAACTGTTTTTT
size: NA
V: TRBV27
D: TRBD1
J: TRBJ1-4

CDR3: CASSLRGEATIYF
DNA: TGTGCCAGTAGTCTCAGGGGGGAGGCTACCATATATTTT
size: NA
V: TRBV19
D: TRBD1
J: TRBJ1-3

CDR3: CASSRGATIYEQYF
DNA: TGCGCCAGCAGCCGTGGTGCGACAATCTACGAGCAGTACTTC
size: NA
V: TRBV5-1
D: NA
J: TRBJ2-7

CDR3: CASSLTRQRGGNTDTQYF
DNA: TGTGCCAGCAGCTTAACACGCCAGCGGGGGGGGAACACAGATACGCAGTATTTT
size: NA
V: TRBV7-2
D: TRBD2
J: TRBJ2-3